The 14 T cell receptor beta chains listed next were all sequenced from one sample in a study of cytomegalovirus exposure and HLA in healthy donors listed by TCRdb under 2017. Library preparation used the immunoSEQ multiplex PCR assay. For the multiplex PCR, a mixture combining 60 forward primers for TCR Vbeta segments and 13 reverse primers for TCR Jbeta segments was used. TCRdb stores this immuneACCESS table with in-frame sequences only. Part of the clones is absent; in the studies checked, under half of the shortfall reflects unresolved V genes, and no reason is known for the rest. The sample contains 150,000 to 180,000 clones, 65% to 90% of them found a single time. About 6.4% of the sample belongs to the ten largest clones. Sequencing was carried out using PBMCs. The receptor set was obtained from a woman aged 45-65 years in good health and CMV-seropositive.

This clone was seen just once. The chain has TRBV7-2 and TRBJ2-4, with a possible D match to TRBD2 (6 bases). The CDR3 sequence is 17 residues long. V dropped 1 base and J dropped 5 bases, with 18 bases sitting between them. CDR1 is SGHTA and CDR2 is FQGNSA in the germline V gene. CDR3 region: CASSLEGRRRSENIQYF. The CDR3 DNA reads TGTGCCAGCAGCTTAGAGGGGAGGCGGCGGTCGGAAAACATTCAGTACTTC.

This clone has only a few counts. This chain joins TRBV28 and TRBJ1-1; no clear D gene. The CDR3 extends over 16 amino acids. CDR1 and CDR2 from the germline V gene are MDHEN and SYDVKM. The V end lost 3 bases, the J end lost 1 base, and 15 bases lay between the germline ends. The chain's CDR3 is CASSLASRRRNTEAFF. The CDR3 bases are TGTGCCAGCAGTTTGGCTTCAAGGAGGAGGAACACTGAAGCTTTCTTT.

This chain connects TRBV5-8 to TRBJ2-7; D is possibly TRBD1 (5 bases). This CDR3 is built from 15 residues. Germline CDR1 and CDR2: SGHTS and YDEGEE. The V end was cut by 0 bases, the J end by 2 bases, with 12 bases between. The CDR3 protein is CASSLVSGIAYEQYF. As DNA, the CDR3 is TGTGCCAGCAGCTTGGTTTCAGGGATAGCCTACGAGCAGTACTTC.

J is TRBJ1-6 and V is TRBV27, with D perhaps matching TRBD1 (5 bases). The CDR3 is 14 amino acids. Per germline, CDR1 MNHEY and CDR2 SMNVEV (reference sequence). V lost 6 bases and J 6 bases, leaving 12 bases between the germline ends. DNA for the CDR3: TGTGCCAGCAGGCAGGGACTCCTTAATTCACCCCTCCACTTT. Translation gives CASRQGLLNSPLHF.

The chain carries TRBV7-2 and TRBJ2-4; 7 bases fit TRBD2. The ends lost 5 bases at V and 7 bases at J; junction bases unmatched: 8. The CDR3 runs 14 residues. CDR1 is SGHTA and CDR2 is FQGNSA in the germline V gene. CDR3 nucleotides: TGTGCCAGCAGCCTTCATTTGGGGGGGAACATTCAGTACTTC. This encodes CASSLHLGGNIQYF.

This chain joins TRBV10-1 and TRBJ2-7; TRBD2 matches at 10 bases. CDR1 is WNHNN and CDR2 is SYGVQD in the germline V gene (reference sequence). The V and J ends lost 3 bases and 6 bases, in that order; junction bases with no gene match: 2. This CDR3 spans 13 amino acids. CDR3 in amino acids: CASSDPSGGEQYF. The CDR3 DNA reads TGCGCCAGCAGTGATCCTAGCGGGGGCGAGCAGTACTTC.

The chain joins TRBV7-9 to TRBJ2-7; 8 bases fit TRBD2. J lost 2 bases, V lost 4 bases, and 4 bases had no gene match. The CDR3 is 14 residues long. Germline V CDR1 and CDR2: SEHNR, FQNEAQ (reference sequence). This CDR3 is CASSSGLVPYEQYF. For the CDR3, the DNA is TGTGCCAGCAGCTCGGGACTAGTCCCCTACGAGCAGTACTTC.

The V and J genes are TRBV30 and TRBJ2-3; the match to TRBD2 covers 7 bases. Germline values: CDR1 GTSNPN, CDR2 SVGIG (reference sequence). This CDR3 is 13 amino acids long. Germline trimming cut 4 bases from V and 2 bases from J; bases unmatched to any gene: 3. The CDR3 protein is CAWKKRDTDTQYF. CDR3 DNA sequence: TGTGCCTGGAAGAAGCGGGACACAGATACGCAGTATTTT.

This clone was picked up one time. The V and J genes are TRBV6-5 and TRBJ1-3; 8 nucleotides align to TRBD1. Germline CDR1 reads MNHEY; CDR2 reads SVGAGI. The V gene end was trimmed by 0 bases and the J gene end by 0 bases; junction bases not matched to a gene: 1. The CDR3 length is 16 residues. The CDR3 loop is CASSYSTGGSGNTIYF. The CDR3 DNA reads TGTGCCAGCAGTTACTCTACAGGGGGCTCTGGAAACACCATATATTTT.

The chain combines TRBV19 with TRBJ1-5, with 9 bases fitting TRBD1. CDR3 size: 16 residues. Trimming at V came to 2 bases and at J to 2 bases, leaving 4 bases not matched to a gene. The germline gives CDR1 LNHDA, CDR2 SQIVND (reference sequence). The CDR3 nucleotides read TGTGCCAGTAGTATAAACACAGGGGGCGGCAATCAGCCCCAGCATTTT. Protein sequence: CASSINTGGGNQPQHF.

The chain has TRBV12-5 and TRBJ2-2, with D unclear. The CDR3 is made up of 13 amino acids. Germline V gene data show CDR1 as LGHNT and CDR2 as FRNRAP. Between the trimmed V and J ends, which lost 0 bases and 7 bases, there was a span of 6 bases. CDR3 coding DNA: TGTGCTAGTGGTTTGGTACTTAGCGGGGAGCTGTTTTTT. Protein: CASGLVLSGELFF.

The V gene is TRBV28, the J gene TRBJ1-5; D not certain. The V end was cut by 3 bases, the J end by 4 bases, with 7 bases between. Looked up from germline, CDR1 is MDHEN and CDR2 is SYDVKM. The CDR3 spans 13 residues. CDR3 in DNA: TGTGCCAGCAGTTTCTCGGGAAATCAGCCCCAGCATTTT. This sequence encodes CASSFSGNQPQHF.

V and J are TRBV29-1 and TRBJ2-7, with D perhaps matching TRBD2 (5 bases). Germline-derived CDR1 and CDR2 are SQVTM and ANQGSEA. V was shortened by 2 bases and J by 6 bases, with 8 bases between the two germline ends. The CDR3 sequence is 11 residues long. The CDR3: CSVESGVEQYF. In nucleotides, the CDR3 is TGCAGCGTTGAATCCGGGGTCGAGCAGTACTTC.

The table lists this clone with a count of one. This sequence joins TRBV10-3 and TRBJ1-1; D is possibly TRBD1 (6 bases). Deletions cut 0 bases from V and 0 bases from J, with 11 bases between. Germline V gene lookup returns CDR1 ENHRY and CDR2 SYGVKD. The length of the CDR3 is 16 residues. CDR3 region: CAISESGAGLNTEAFF. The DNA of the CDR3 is TGTGCCATCAGTGAGTCGGGGGCAGGGTTGAACACTGAAGCTTTCTTT.